Below are 22 T cell receptor beta chains sequenced from a single sample in a study of shared clonotypes between healthy human individuals. Assay: immunoSEQ multiplex PCR; the TCRdb copy retains only in-frame clones and omits some. The data hold more than 500,000 clones, with about 96% observed a single time. The material sequenced was naive CD4+ T cells sorted from blood. Subset indicated: CD45RA+ positively selected. The receptor source for this set is a woman in her twenties or thirties in good health.

This sequence joins TRBV6-1 and TRBJ2-7, with D possibly matching TRBD2 (6 bases). CDR3 length equals 13 residues. Germline V lookup: CDR1 MNHNS, CDR2 SASEGT. V was clipped by 2 bases and J by 4 bases, with 9 bases between them. CDR3 nucleotides: TGTGCCAGCAGTGAAAGTCTAGCGTACGAGCAGTACTTC. Protein product: CASSESLAYEQYF.

This chain uses TRBV6-5 with TRBJ2-3; 7 bases match TRBD2. V was pared by 4 bases and J by 4 bases, with 5 bases of the junction left unmatched. Germline CDR1 reads MNHEY; CDR2 reads SVGAGI. This CDR3 has 14 residues. CDR3 protein: CASSSGLVSDTQYF. The DNA of the CDR3 is TGTGCCAGCAGTTCCGGACTAGTTTCAGATACGCAGTATTTT.

The count of this clone is one. The V call is TRBV28, the J call TRBJ2-7; TRBD1 matches 10 bases. CDR3 length: 18 amino acids. CDR1 is MDHEN and CDR2 is SYDVKM in the germline V gene. The trim removed 3 bases at V and 5 bases at J, leaving 16 bases unmatched. The CDR3 DNA is TGTGCCAGCAGTTTTCACGACAGGGGGCGGAGAGGGGTCCACGAGCAGTACTTC. Protein sequence: CASSFHDRGRRGVHEQYF.

The J gene is TRBJ2-1, the V gene TRBV27, with D hard to call. This CDR3 has 15 amino acids. Germline V CDR1 and CDR2: MNHEY, SMNVEV (reference sequence). V was clipped by 2 bases and J by 5 bases, with 13 bases between them. CDR3 coding DNA: TGTGCCAGCAGTTTACGGAGATACCCCAACAATGAGCAGTTCTTC. Amino acid sequence: CASSLRRYPNNEQFF.

This clone was found once. The chain's CDR3 is CATHSGHNTGELFF. The CDR3 DNA reads TGTGCCACACACAGCGGGCACAACACCGGGGAGCTGTTTTTT. The chain couples TRBV10-3 to TRBJ2-2; D might be TRBD2 (6 bases). From germline, CDR1 is ENHRY and CDR2 SYGVKD. Trimming cost V 10 bases and J 2 bases, with 14 bases left between them. CDR3 size: 14 residues.

This chain links TRBV11-2 with TRBJ2-7, with D perhaps TRBD2 (5 bases). Germline V gene sequence: CDR1 SGHAT, CDR2 FQNNGV. Deletions cut 5 bases from V and 0 bases from J, with 14 bases between. The CDR3 has 15 amino acids. DNA of the CDR3: TGTGCCAGCAGCGTAGGACGGGGAAGCTCCTACGAGCAGTACTTC. This sequence encodes CASSVGRGSSYEQYF.

This clone was picked up a small number of times. The gene calls are TRBV4-1 and TRBJ1-5; D is uncertain. From germline, CDR1 is MGHRA and CDR2 YSYEKL. The length of the CDR3 is 13 residues. V was trimmed by 2 bases and J by 4 bases, leaving 6 bases between them. The CDR3 reads CASSQMGNQPQHF. The CDR3 DNA sequence: TGCGCCAGCAGCCAAATGGGAAATCAGCCCCAGCATTTT.

J is TRBJ2-1 and V is TRBV6-4; 12 bases align to TRBD2. Trimming cost V 2 bases and J 9 bases; bases outside gene matches: 8. This CDR3 has 16 residues. Germline loops: CDR1 MRHNA, CDR2 SNTAGT. The CDR3 region is CASSDELAGGLSEQFF. Here the CDR3 DNA reads TGTGCCAGCAGTGACGAGCTAGCGGGAGGGCTAAGTGAGCAGTTCTTC.

The chain employs TRBV7-8 and TRBJ2-6; 10 positions match TRBD1. The CDR3 consists of 18 residues. The germline V gene has CDR1 SGHVS and CDR2 FQNEAQ. The V segment lost 1 base and the J segment 4 bases; nucleotides outside the gene matches: 7. CDR3: CASSLDGTGVGGANVLTF. CDR3 sequence (DNA): TGTGCCAGCAGCTTAGATGGGACAGGGGTTGGAGGGGCCAACGTCCTGACTTTC.

This clone was counted only a few times. This chain links TRBV2 with TRBJ2-7, with TRBD2 matching over 8 bases. This CDR3 region has 15 residues. Losses at the gene ends were 6 bases for V and 9 bases for J; bases not matched to a gene: 16. Per the germline V gene, CDR1 is SNHLY and CDR2 is FYNNEI. This chain's CDR3 is CASRKTSGLFGVQYF. CDR3 nucleotide sequence: TGTGCCAGCAGGAAAACTAGCGGCCTCTTTGGCGTGCAGTACTTC.

The chain carries TRBV19 and TRBJ2-7; no definite D call. Looked up from germline, CDR1 is LNHDA and CDR2 is SQIVND (reference sequence). With 6 bases removed from V and 8 bases from J, the gap between germline ends came to 17 bases. This CDR3 has 13 amino acids. The CDR3 sequence: CASSSTHIDKQYF. CDR3 nucleotide sequence: TGTGCCAGTAGCTCGACTCACATCGATAAGCAGTACTTC. Drawing the rest from reference TRBV19 and TRBJ2-7, the complete variable domain is DGGITQSPKYLFRKEGQNVTLSCEQNLNHDAMYWYRQDPGQGLRLIYYSQIVNDFQKGDIAEGYSVSREKKESFPLTVTSAQKNPTAFYLCASSSTHIDKQYFGPGTRLTVT.

This rearrangement joins TRBV6-6 to TRBJ2-4; D remains unclear. The CDR3 length is 16 residues. Trimming left V 0 bases short and J 3 bases short, with 12 bases between. CDR1 and CDR2 from the germline V gene are MNHNY and SVGAGI (reference sequence). The CDR3 DNA reads TGTGCCAGCAGTTACTCCGGCCTAGGAGACAAAAACATTCAGTACTTC. Its translation is CASSYSGLGDKNIQYF.

The chain's CDR3 is CATSRTTGGYGYTF. The CDR3 region has the DNA TGTGCCACCAGCAGAACGACAGGGGGGTATGGCTACACCTTC. The V call is TRBV15, the J call TRBJ1-2; TRBD1 aligns across 9 bases. The germline gives CDR1 LNHNV, CDR2 YYDKDF (reference sequence). CDR3 size: 14 residues. V trimming: 2 bases; J trimming: 5 bases; junction bases outside the gene matches: 3.

The CDR3 is CASRPYRGDTEAFF. Here the CDR3 DNA reads TGTGCCAGCAGACCCTATCGAGGGGACACTGAAGCTTTCTTT. This sequence joins TRBV27 and TRBJ1-1, with D perhaps TRBD1 (5 bases). Trimming pared 6 bases from V and 3 bases from J, leaving 14 bases between. This CDR3 spans 14 amino acids. Germline values: CDR1 MNHEY, CDR2 SMNVEV (reference sequence).

J is TRBJ2-5 and V is TRBV28, with 8 positions matching TRBD2. This CDR3 is built from 18 residues. Trimming cost V 1 base and J 5 bases; bases outside gene matches: 15. CDR1 is MDHEN and CDR2 is SYDVKM in the germline V gene. The CDR3 loop is CASSLSGGRAGVSETQYF. The DNA of the CDR3 is TGTGCCAGCAGTTTATCGGGAGGTCGAGCGGGAGTATCGGAGACCCAGTACTTC. The complete variable domain, with remaining parts taken from reference TRBV28 and TRBJ2-5, reads DVKVTQSSRYLVKRTGEKVFLECVQDMDHENMFWYRQDPGLGLRLIYFSYDVKMKEKGDIPEGYSVSREKKERFSLILESASTNQTSMYLCASSLSGGRAGVSETQYFGPGTRLLVL.

The V call is TRBV28, the J call TRBJ1-2; TRBD1 matches 7 bases. The length of the CDR3 is 12 residues. CDR1 and CDR2 from the germline V gene are MDHEN and SYDVKM. V lost 4 bases to trimming and J lost 10 bases; unmatched junction nucleotides: 6. As DNA, the CDR3 is TGTGCCAGCAGTTCGACAGGGATAAACTACACCTTC. Translating it yields CASSSTGINYTF.

The rearrangement uses TRBV28 and TRBJ1-2, with 12 bases fitting TRBD1. The germline V gene has CDR1 MDHEN and CDR2 SYDVKM. Unmatched junction bases numbered 8, after V lost 6 bases and J lost 6 bases. The CDR3 runs to 15 residues. The CDR3 sequence is CASSLGGQGANGYTF. The CDR3 coding sequence is TGTGCCAGCAGCCTAGGGGGACAGGGGGCGAATGGCTACACCTTC.

The gene calls are TRBV2 and TRBJ1-1; D is uncertain. V dropped 0 bases and J dropped 1 base, with 9 bases sitting between them. This CDR3 region has 15 residues. From germline, CDR1 is SNHLY and CDR2 FYNNEI. Here the CDR3 reads CASSEAGRPNTEAFF. The CDR3 coding sequence is TGTGCCAGCAGTGAAGCAGGCAGGCCGAACACTGAAGCTTTCTTT.

The chain couples TRBV10-3 to TRBJ1-3; TRBD1 matches at 8 bases. Germline V gives CDR1 ENHRY, CDR2 SYGVKD. This CDR3 has 14 residues. V was clipped by 7 bases and J by 3 bases; unmatched bases: 5. Written as DNA, the CDR3 is TGTGCCATCAAAAGGACAGGGAATGGAAACACCATATATTTT. It is translated as CAIKRTGNGNTIYF.

This sequence joins TRBV6-4 and TRBJ2-3; TRBD2 matches at 7 bases. The CDR3 runs to 14 residues. The V and J ends lost 3 bases and 4 bases, in that order; junction bases with no gene match: 4. Germline V lookup: CDR1 MRHNA, CDR2 SNTAGT. CDR3 in DNA: TGTGCCAGCAGTGAGGGCAGCGGGGCAGATACGCAGTATTTT. Translating it yields CASSEGSGADTQYF.

This rearrangement joins TRBV18 to TRBJ2-5, with TRBD2 matching 7 bases. The trim removed 4 bases at V and 2 bases at J, leaving 4 bases unmatched. The CDR3 extends over 14 amino acids. CDR1 is KGHSH, CDR2 LQKENI, per germline. CDR3 DNA: TGTGCCAGCTCACGCGGGGGACCGCAAGAGACCCAGTACTTC. Amino acid sequence: CASSRGGPQETQYF.

This chain joins TRBV18 and TRBJ2-7, with D possibly TRBD2 on 5 matching bases. CDR3 length equals 15 residues. The germline CDR1 and CDR2 sequences are KGHSH and LQKENI. Deletions cut 5 bases from V and 5 bases from J, with 19 bases between. The CDR3 DNA sequence: TGTGCCAGCTCAACAGAGAGGGCTCCGCAAAACGAGCAGTACTTC. It yields the protein CASSTERAPQNEQYF.